The 25 T cell receptor beta chains given below trace back to one sample, sequenced in a study of OX40 agonist ivuxolimab in advanced cancers. Data came from immunoSEQ multiplex PCR; TCRdb stores just in-frame clones and leaves some out. Among just under 80,000 clones listed, roughly 86% were seen once. This specimen consisted of CD4+ or CD8+ T cells sorted from blood, obtained in a trial of the OX40 agonist ivuxolimab. The receptor set was obtained from an adult with an advanced solid tumor such as melanoma, head and neck, liver or kidney cancer.

The rearrangement links TRBV18 to TRBJ2-4; no definite D call. V dropped 1 base and J dropped 1 base, with 11 bases sitting between them. Germline CDR1 reads KGHSH; CDR2 reads LQKENI. The CDR3 loop spans 16 amino acids. CDR3 residues: CASSPQGLRAKNIQYF. The CDR3 coding sequence is TGTGCCAGCTCACCACAGGGTTTAAGGGCCAAAAACATTCAGTACTTC.

This rearrangement joins TRBV4-1 to TRBJ2-6, with a weak D call TRBD1 (6 bases). This CDR3 contains 16 residues. Germline CDR1 is MGHRA and CDR2 is YSYEKL. V lost 1 base and J 0 bases, leaving 7 bases between the germline ends. The CDR3 sequence is CASSQGTVSGANVLTF. CDR3 DNA sequence: TGCGCCAGCAGCCAAGGGACAGTCTCTGGGGCCAACGTCCTGACTTTC.

The chain has TRBV18 and TRBJ2-2, with D possibly being TRBD2 (5 bases). The V end was cut by 0 bases, the J end by 5 bases, with 7 bases between. The germline gives CDR1 KGHSH, CDR2 LQKENI. The CDR3 loop spans 14 amino acids. The CDR3 coding sequence is TGTGCCAGCTCACCACCGCGGGCGACCGGGGAGCTGTTTTTT. It translates to CASSPPRATGELFF.

This chain uses TRBV4-3 with TRBJ1-2, with D uncertain. V was cut by 1 base and J by 7 bases, with 13 bases left in between. This CDR3 contains 14 residues. Looked up from germline, CDR1 is LGHNA and CDR2 is YSLEER. The CDR3 is CASSQVVAFVGYTF. CDR3 sequence (DNA): TGCGCCAGCAGCCAAGTTGTGGCGTTTGTTGGCTACACCTTC.

This chain joins TRBV2 and TRBJ2-2; the D is unclear. Germline CDR1 and CDR2: SNHLY and FYNNEI. This CDR3 has 14 amino acids. V was clipped by 8 bases and J by 1 base, with 11 bases between them. CDR3 DNA: TGTGCCAGCCTACCGACGGGGAACACCGGGGAGCTGTTTTTT. Its protein is CASLPTGNTGELFF.

This chain links TRBV5-6 with TRBJ1-2; D is undetermined. There are 12 residues in the CDR3. V gave up 4 bases and J gave up 8 bases, with 12 bases separating them. The V gene's germline CDR1 is SGHDT and CDR2 YYEEEE. The CDR3 region has the DNA TGTGCCAGCAGCCTCGCCTATATCGGCTACACCTTC. This encodes CASSLAYIGYTF.

The gene calls are TRBV4-1 and TRBJ1-1; no clear D gene. The CDR3 runs to 15 residues. Per the germline V gene, CDR1 is MGHRA and CDR2 is YSYEKL. V shed 1 base and J shed 0 bases, with 9 bases lying between them. CDR3 in amino acids: CASSQGPAMNTEAFF. DNA for the CDR3: TGCGCCAGCAGCCAAGGCCCAGCTATGAACACTGAAGCTTTCTTT.

This clone was seen a single time. The gene calls are TRBV7-9 and TRBJ2-7; TRBD2 might be the D (5 bases). The CDR3 is 16 residues long. CDR1 and CDR2 from the germline V gene are SEHNR and FQNEAQ (reference sequence). Trimming stripped 5 bases from V and 3 bases from J, with 20 bases between. CDR3 amino acids: CASSQTRGRVGYEQYF. The CDR3 DNA reads TGTGCCAGCAGCCAAACCCGGGGTCGCGTCGGCTACGAGCAGTACTTC.

Only a few counts were recorded for this clone. The V call is TRBV4-1, the J call TRBJ2-2; TRBD1 matches 7 bases. J was trimmed by 4 bases and V by 4 bases; bases with no gene match: 6. The CDR3 loop spans 15 amino acids. Germline V gives CDR1 MGHRA, CDR2 YSYEKL. As DNA, the CDR3 is TGCGCCAGCAGCCCGAGACAGGGATTCACCGGGGAGCTGTTTTTT. Encoded protein: CASSPRQGFTGELFF.

The chain recombines TRBV5-6 with TRBJ1-4; D remains unclear. Trimming pared 1 base from V and 0 bases from J, leaving 7 bases between. The V gene's germline CDR1 is SGHDT and CDR2 YYEEEE. The CDR3 extends over 15 amino acids. CDR3 DNA sequence: TGTGCCAGCAGCTTGTGGGTCGCAACTAATGAAAAACTGTTTTTT. Translation: CASSLWVATNEKLFF.

This clone was observed once. This chain connects TRBV7-2 to TRBJ1-1; 8 nucleotides align to TRBD1. The ends lost 6 bases at V and 1 base at J; junction bases unmatched: 4. This CDR3 spans 14 amino acids. The germline V gene has CDR1 SGHTA and CDR2 FQGNSA. CDR3 coding DNA: TGTGCCAGCAGAGCCGGACAGGGGAACACTGAAGCTTTCTTT. This translates into CASRAGQGNTEAFF. Looking up the rest from reference TRBV7-2 and TRBJ1-1 gives the full variable domain: GAGVSQSPSNKVTEKGKDVELRCDPISGHTALYWYRQSLGQGLEFLIYFQGNSAPDKSGLPSDRFSAERTGGSVSTLTIQRTQQEDSAVYLCASRAGQGNTEAFFGQGTRLTVV.

The chain uses TRBV18 and TRBJ2-1, with D perhaps TRBD2 (5 bases). The V end lost 6 bases, the J end lost 5 bases, and 14 bases lay between the germline ends. The CDR3 spans 14 residues. The germline V gene encodes CDR1 KGHSH and CDR2 LQKENI. CDR3 DNA sequence: TGTGCCAGCTCGGGAGCTAGTGTCGACAATGAGCAGTTCTTC. Its translation: CASSGASVDNEQFF.

This chain's CDR3 is CASWASGGGDTQYF. CDR3 DNA: TGCGCCTCCTGGGCTAGCGGGGGGGGAGATACGCAGTATTTT. The rearrangement joins TRBV10-2 to TRBJ2-3; TRBD2 matches 12 bases. The CDR3 spans 14 residues. Losses at the gene ends were 11 bases for V and 5 bases for J; bases not matched to a gene: 8. Per germline, CDR1 WSHSY and CDR2 SAAADI.

As for this clone: The sample contains more than one DNA sequence encoding this CDR3. This chain joins TRBV18 and TRBJ2-5; 14 bases are a match to TRBD2. Germline CDR1 KGHSH, CDR2 LQKENI. Trimming took 3 bases from V and 5 from J; bases not matched to a gene: 5. This CDR3 contains 16 residues. The CDR3 here is CASSPGLAGGSETQYF. CDR3 nucleotide sequence: TGTGCCAGCTCACCCGGACTAGCGGGGGGCAGCGAGACCCAGTACTTC.

The chain uses TRBV6-1 and TRBJ2-5; 10 nucleotides align to TRBD2. V lost 7 bases to trimming and J lost 2 bases; unmatched junction nucleotides: 4. This CDR3 region has 14 residues. Germline CDR1 is MNHNS and CDR2 is SASEGT. The CDR3 loop reads CASTSGSGQETQYF. DNA of the CDR3: TGTGCCAGCACTAGCGGGAGTGGGCAAGAGACCCAGTACTTC.

The CDR3 is CASSLTEQGQPQHF. CDR3 DNA sequence: TGTGCCAGCAGTTTAACGGAACAGGGTCAGCCCCAGCATTTT. The V gene is TRBV28, the J gene TRBJ1-5, with a possible D match to TRBD1 (6 bases). Trimming stripped 2 bases from V and 6 bases from J, with 11 bases between. This CDR3 contains 14 residues. Germline-derived CDR1 and CDR2 are MDHEN and SYDVKM.

This clone showed up just a few times. J is TRBJ2-3 and V is TRBV9; tentatively, D is TRBD2 (6 bases). In germline, CDR1 is SGDLS, CDR2 YYNGEE. The CDR3 is 13 amino acids. Trimming took off 4 bases at V and 14 bases at J, with 20 bases between the two ends. CDR3 residues: CASSPFSGAPPYF. In DNA, the CDR3 is TGTGCCAGCAGCCCCTTTTCGGGAGCCCCCCCGTATTTT.

This rearrangement joins TRBV19 to TRBJ1-2; a possible D gene is TRBD1 (6 bases). This CDR3 region has 15 residues. Germline V gives CDR1 LNHDA, CDR2 SQIVND (reference sequence). The ends were cut back, 4 bases at V and 4 bases at J, with 16 bases in the middle. CDR3 nucleotides: TGTGCCAGTAGTAATACCCCGACAGGAACCTATGGCTACACCTTC. Its protein product is CASSNTPTGTYGYTF.

The table lists this clone with a few counts. The genes are TRBV5-1 and TRBJ2-3; TRBD1 aligns across 8 bases. Germline CDR1 reads SGHRS; CDR2 reads YFSETQ. The CDR3 runs 14 residues. V lost 5 bases and J lost 0; bases outside the gene matches: 2. CDR3 amino acids: CASRRTGSTDTQYF. The CDR3 DNA reads TGCGCCAGCAGGAGGACAGGGAGCACAGATACGCAGTATTTT.

The V call is TRBV28, the J call TRBJ2-7; 8 bases are shared with TRBD2. CDR1 MDHEN and CDR2 SYDVKM come from the germline V gene. The CDR3 length is 15 residues. The J segment lost 6 bases and the V segment lost 10 bases, leaving 17 bases of the junction unmatched. Here the CDR3 reads CATRGGAGEPLEQYF. The CDR3 nucleotides are TGTGCCACCCGAGGGGGAGCGGGGGAGCCCCTCGAGCAGTACTTC. Using reference TRBV28 and TRBJ2-7 for the parts outside the CDR3, the full variable domain is DVKVTQSSRYLVKRTGEKVFLECVQDMDHENMFWYRQDPGLGLRLIYFSYDVKMKEKGDIPEGYSVSREKKERFSLILESASTNQTSMYLCATRGGAGEPLEQYFGPGTRLTVT.

This sequence joins TRBV6-5 and TRBJ2-7; a possible D gene is TRBD2 (6 bases). V was pared by 0 bases and J by 7 bases, with 16 bases between. There are 15 residues in the CDR3. The germline V gene has CDR1 MNHEY and CDR2 SVGAGI. CDR3 sequence (DNA): TGTGCCAGCAGTTACTCTTCGGGGACTCCTAGGGAGCAGTACTTC. Encoded protein: CASSYSSGTPREQYF.

J is TRBJ1-1 and V is TRBV4-1, with D possibly TRBD1 on 5 matching bases. V lost 4 bases and J 5 bases, leaving 20 bases between the germline ends. CDR1 MGHRA and CDR2 YSYEKL come from the germline V gene. The CDR3 has 16 residues. The CDR3 loop is CASSLERAGVGTEAFF. The CDR3 DNA reads TGCGCCAGCAGCCTCGAAAGGGCGGGGGTAGGGACTGAAGCTTTCTTT.

This chain connects TRBV9 to TRBJ2-2; the match to TRBD2 covers 15 bases. The CDR3 has 17 residues. Trimming removed 3 bases from V and 6 bases from J; junction bases left unmatched: 6. Germline assignment: CDR1 SGDLS and CDR2 YYNGEE. CDR3 in amino acids: CASSAGLAGGYSGELFF. In DNA, the CDR3 is TGTGCCAGCAGCGCGGGACTAGCGGGGGGTTACTCCGGGGAGCTGTTTTTT.

This clone has a handful of counts. The rearrangement joins TRBV10-1 to TRBJ1-3; no reliable D call. The CDR3 totals 14 residues. The germline V gene encodes CDR1 WNHNN and CDR2 SYGVQD (reference sequence). V gave up 3 bases and J gave up 0 bases, with 6 bases separating them. DNA of the CDR3: TGCGCCAGCAGTGAAGGCCACTCTGGAAACACCATATATTTT. This sequence encodes CASSEGHSGNTIYF.

This chain links TRBV5-4 with TRBJ2-6, with 10 bases fitting TRBD1. The germline V gene has CDR1 SGHNT and CDR2 YYREEE (reference sequence). This CDR3 is 17 amino acids long. Trimming removed 5 bases from V and 1 base from J; junction bases left unmatched: 6. The CDR3 region is CASSPGTGVSGANVLTF. The CDR3 nucleotides read TGTGCCAGCAGTCCCGGGACAGGGGTTTCTGGGGCCAACGTCCTGACTTTC.